These 9 T cell receptor beta chains originate from one sample sequenced in a study of human thymus T cells. Using immunoSEQ multiplex PCR, the repertoire was profiled, and TCRdb retains in-frame clones only, with some absent. The sample has under 150,000 clones, around 94% seen once. Thymus tissue for the work was resected from patients undergoing corrective heart surgery. Sequencing was done on a sample of thymus tissue. These receptors were collected from a boy less than two years old with a congenital heart defect but otherwise immunologically healthy.

The rearrangement uses TRBV4-3 and TRBJ2-3; 10 bases map to TRBD2. CDR1 and CDR2 (germline): LGHNA, YSLEER. The CDR3 contains 16 residues. V was pared by 1 base and J by 3 bases, with 4 bases of the junction left unmatched. The CDR3 loop is CASSQVQAGGTDTQYF. CDR3 in DNA: TGCGCCAGCAGCCAAGTCCAAGCGGGGGGGACAGATACGCAGTATTTT.

V gene TRBV10-3 combines with J gene TRBJ2-3, with a tentative D call TRBD2 (5 bases). This CDR3 spans 16 amino acids. Trimming left V 4 bases short and J 4 bases short, with 18 bases between. CDR1 ENHRY and CDR2 SYGVKD come from the germline V gene. The DNA for the CDR3 is TGTGCCATCAGTGCGGGGAGTGGATCCTTTCCAGATACGCAGTATTTT. As protein: CAISAGSGSFPDTQYF.

This chain links TRBV9 with TRBJ2-3, with D uncertain. Germline CDR1 SGDLS, CDR2 YYNGEE. The V and J ends lost 1 base and 0 bases respectively, with 0 bases between them. This CDR3 contains 12 residues. Here the CDR3 reads CASSVSTDTQYF. In DNA form, the CDR3 reads TGTGCCAGCAGCGTAAGCACAGATACGCAGTATTTT.

This chain joins TRBV7-9 and TRBJ2-2; D is undetermined. Between the trimmed V and J ends, which lost 1 base and 4 bases, there was a span of 4 bases. This CDR3 is 13 amino acids long. The germline V gene encodes CDR1 SEHNR and CDR2 FQNEAQ (reference sequence). Here the CDR3 reads CASSLVRTGELFF. For the CDR3, the DNA is TGTGCCAGCAGCTTAGTACGCACCGGGGAGCTGTTTTTT.

The V gene is TRBV5-1, the J gene TRBJ2-2; D possibly uses TRBD1 or TRBD2 (7 bases each). Deletions cut 2 bases from V and 6 bases from J, with 20 bases between. Looked up from germline, CDR1 is SGHRS and CDR2 is YFSETQ. The CDR3 contains 17 residues. Here the CDR3 reads CASSFPQAGGGPGELFF. The CDR3 region has the DNA TGCGCCAGCAGCTTCCCCCAGGCAGGGGGAGGGCCCGGGGAGCTGTTTTTT. Variable domain in full (rest from reference TRBV5-1 and TRBJ2-2): KAGVTQTPRYLIKTRGQQVTLSCSPISGHRSVSWYQQTPGQGLQFLFEYFSETQRNKGNFPGRFSGRQFSNSRSEMNVSTLELGDSALYLCASSFPQAGGGPGELFFGEGSRLTVL.

The V call is TRBV19, the J call TRBJ1-4; D remains unclear. The V gene's germline CDR1 is LNHDA and CDR2 SQIVND (reference sequence). The CDR3 contains 19 residues. Trimming took 2 bases from V and 0 from J, leaving 19 bases between them. CDR3 sequence reads: CASSILNPRTEATNEKLFF. DNA of the CDR3: TGTGCCAGTAGTATACTTAACCCACGGACGGAGGCAACTAATGAAAAACTGTTTTTT.

In nucleotides, the CDR3 is TGTGCCAGCAGCTTAAATTCCAGGGGGAGGGAGACCCAGTACTTC. This codes for CASSLNSRGRETQYF. This chain joins TRBV7-2 and TRBJ2-5; D perhaps matches TRBD1 (7 bases). This CDR3 region has 15 residues. The V end was cut by 2 bases, the J end by 5 bases, with 15 bases between. Germline V gene data show CDR1 as SGHTA and CDR2 as FQGNSA.

J is TRBJ1-1 and V is TRBV4-1; 7 bases are a match to TRBD1. Germline V gene lookup returns CDR1 MGHRA and CDR2 YSYEKL. V lost 4 bases and J lost 1; bases outside the gene matches: 18. The CDR3 runs 19 residues. CDR3 bases: TGCGCCAGCAGCCCCCGACAGGGATTGGTTGGTAGTAGGAACACTGAAGCTTTCTTT. Its translation is CASSPRQGLVGSRNTEAFF.

This chain joins TRBV11-2 and TRBJ2-7; possible D gene TRBD1, 6 bases. CDR1 and CDR2 (germline): SGHAT, FQNNGV. CDR3 size: 13 residues. Trimming removed 7 bases at V and 0 bases at J, with 10 bases between. CDR3 sequence reads: CASKARGSYEQYF. The CDR3 nucleotides read TGTGCCAGCAAGGCCAGGGGCTCCTACGAGCAGTACTTC.